This T cell receptor (beta chain) comes out of a study of blood T cell repertoires in COVID-19. Measured with immunoSEQ multiplex PCR; TCRdb has only the in-frame clones, and not every one. The data contain around 62,000 clones, 70% to 90% of them singletons. Trimming left V 1 base short and J 1 base short, with 8 bases between. Germline CDR1 is SGHRS and CDR2 is YFSETQ. The CDR3 is made up of 15 amino acids. V is TRBV5-1 and J is TRBJ1-4, with D possibly TRBD1 on 5 matching bases. The specimen was peripheral blood. This receptor was identified in a man aged 55 to 69 with acute or convalescent COVID-19. The DNA of the CDR3 is TGCGCCAGCAGCTTGTGGCAGGGAACTAATGAAAAACTGTTTTTT. Protein: CASSLWQGTNEKLFF.